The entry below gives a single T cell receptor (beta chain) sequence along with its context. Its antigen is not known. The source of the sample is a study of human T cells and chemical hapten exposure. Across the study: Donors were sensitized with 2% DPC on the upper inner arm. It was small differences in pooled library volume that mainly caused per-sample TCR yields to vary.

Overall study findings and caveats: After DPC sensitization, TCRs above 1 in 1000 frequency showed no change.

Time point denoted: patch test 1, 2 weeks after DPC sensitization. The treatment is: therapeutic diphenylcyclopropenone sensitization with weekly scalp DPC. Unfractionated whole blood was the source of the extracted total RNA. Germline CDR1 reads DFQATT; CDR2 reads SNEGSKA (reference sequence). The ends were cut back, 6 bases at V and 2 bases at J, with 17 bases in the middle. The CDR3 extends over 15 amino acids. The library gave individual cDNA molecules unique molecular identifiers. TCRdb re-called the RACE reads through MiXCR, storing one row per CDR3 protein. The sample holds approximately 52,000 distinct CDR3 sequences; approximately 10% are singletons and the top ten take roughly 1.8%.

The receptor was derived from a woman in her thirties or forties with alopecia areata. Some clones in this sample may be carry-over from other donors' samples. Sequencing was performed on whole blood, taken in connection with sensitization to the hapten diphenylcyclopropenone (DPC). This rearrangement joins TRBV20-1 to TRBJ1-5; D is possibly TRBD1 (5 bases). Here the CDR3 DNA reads TGCAGTGCCCAGGGCGATTTTGATGGCAATCAGCCCCAGCATTTT. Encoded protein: CSAQGDFDGNQPQHF.